These 4 T cell receptor beta chains share one sample of origin, sequenced in a study of blood T cell repertoires in COVID-19. The method was immunoSEQ multiplex PCR; TCRdb's version includes in-frame clones alone and lacks a portion of them. The sample has about 250,000 clones, roughly nine tenths seen once. Sequencing input: peripheral blood. The receptors come from a woman aged 60-70 years who had recovered from COVID-19.

The genes are TRBV3-1 (or the pseudogene TRBV3-2) and TRBJ2-1; D perhaps matches TRBD2 (6 bases). This CDR3 is built from 12 residues. V shed 5 bases and J shed 13 bases, with 15 bases lying between them. Germline CDR1 reads LGHDT; CDR2 reads YNNKEL (reference sequence). The CDR3 sequence: CASSIAETSQFF. In nucleotides, the CDR3 is TGTGCCAGCAGCATAGCCGAGACTAGTCAGTTCTTC.

The chain uses TRBV7-8 and TRBJ1-1; D is ambiguous. Germline loops: CDR1 SGHVS, CDR2 FQNEAQ. CDR3 length: 13 amino acids. The V gene lost 5 bases and the J gene lost 2 bases, with 9 bases spanning the gap. The DNA of the CDR3 is TGTGCCAGCAGCCACGGAGCAAACACTGAAGCTTTCTTT. Translated: CASSHGANTEAFF.

The chain couples TRBV6-1 to TRBJ2-5; TRBD2 matches 8 bases. J lost 4 bases, V lost 8 bases, and 12 bases had no gene match. This CDR3 is built from 15 residues. Germline assignment: CDR1 MNHNS and CDR2 SASEGT. The CDR3 protein is CASVSGGETLETQYF. In DNA, the CDR3 is TGTGCCAGCGTCTCGGGGGGGGAAACCTTAGAGACCCAGTACTTC.

The count of this clone is one. This chain uses TRBV18 with TRBJ2-7, with 8 bases fitting TRBD2. V shed 3 bases, J shed 4 bases, and the junction held 5 bases outside the gene matches. Germline V gene sequence: CDR1 KGHSH, CDR2 LQKENI. The CDR3 has 14 residues. For the CDR3, the DNA is TGTGCCAGCTCACCTCCGGGACTAGAGTACGAGCAGTACTTC. This sequence encodes CASSPPGLEYEQYF.